The rows below give T cell receptor beta chains drawn from one sample of a study of graft-versus-host responses after intestinal transplantation. Profiling relied on immunoSEQ multiplex PCR, and the TCRdb table lists in-frame clones only, not all of them. Among 90,000 to 95,000 clones listed, around nine tenths were seen once. These TCRs are of unknown antigen specificity. Sequences were derived from unstimulated CD8+ T cells sorted from spleen or lymph node cells, sampled before intestinal transplant. Receptors were obtained from a human donor who received an intestinal transplant. CDR3s include the opening cysteine and the closing phenylalanine or tryptophan. Fields, in order: clone size, D gene, J gene, V gene, CDR3 DNA, CDR3 protein. The D gene is left open where the match is weak. Clone size is not always given. Where it is, it says once, few, many or a class for expanded clones.

NA,TRBD1,TRBJ1-4,TRBV7-6,TGTGCCAGCAGCCGCACAGGGGGCGATGAAAAACTGTTTTTT,CASSRTGGDEKLFF
NA,TRBD2,TRBJ2-1,TRBV4-1,TGCGCCAGCAGCCAAGACCCAGCGGGGACGAATGAGCAGTTCTTC,CASSQDPAGTNEQFF
NA,TRBD1,TRBJ1-3,TRBV9,TGTGCCAGCAGCGATACAGGGGGCTCTGGAAACACCATATATTTT,CASSDTGGSGNTIYF
few,NA,TRBJ2-7,TRBV19,TGTGCCAGTAGTCTTCTATGGTCCTACGAGCAGTACTTC,CASSLLWSYEQYF
NA,NA,TRBJ2-7,TRBV5-1,TGCGCCAGCAGCTTCGGTCCTACCTACGAGCAGTACTTC,CASSFGPTYEQYF
NA,TRBD1,TRBJ1-4,TRBV13,TGTGCCAGCAGAGCCGGGACAGGGAATGAAAAACTGTTTTTT,CASRAGTGNEKLFF
NA,NA,TRBJ2-1,TRBV19,TGTGCCAGTAGTATCGGATCCCCGCAGGGGTGGTTCTTC,CASSIGSPQGWFF
NA,NA,TRBJ2-2,TRBV4-1,TGCGCCAGCAGCGGCGCGGGGGCCTTGGCTAGGAACACCGGGGAGCTGTTTTTT,CASSGAGALARNTGELFF
NA,TRBD1,TRBJ1-2,TRBV9,TGTGCCAGCAGCCTCGGGACAGCCTTCTACACCTTC,CASSLGTAFYTF
once,NA,TRBJ1-1,TRBV7-9,TGTGCCAGCAGCCCTCCGGACAGTTTGAACACTGAAGCTTTCTTT,CASSPPDSLNTEAFF
NA,NA,TRBJ2-2,TRBV18,TGTGCCAGCTCACCCTCCAACACCGGGGAGCTGTTTTTT,CASSPSNTGELFF
NA,TRBD1,TRBJ2-7,TRBV11-2,TGTGCCAGCACCTTTCGGACAGGGGACGAGCAGTACTTC,CASTFRTGDEQYF
NA,NA,TRBJ2-7,TRBV21-1,TGTGCCAGCATGGCTAGCGGGACTTTTAACGAGCAGTACTTC,CASMASGTFNEQYF
once,TRBD1,TRBJ2-7,TRBV30,TGTGCCTGGAAACCCGGGACAGGGGAAATCGACGAGCAGTACTTC,CAWKPGTGEIDEQYF
NA,NA,TRBJ1-1,TRBV6-6,TGTGCCAGCAACGGACAGCCGAACACTGAAGCTTTCTTT,CASNGQPNTEAFF
few,TRBD2,TRBJ2-3,TRBV10-3,TGTGCCATCAGTGGGGGGACTAACACAGATACGCAGTATTTT,CAISGGTNTDTQYF
NA,NA,TRBJ2-7,TRBV11-2,TGTGCCAGCAGCCTGGGTGGAGGCTACGAGCAGTACTTC,CASSLGGGYEQYF
NA,NA,TRBJ2-1,TRBV2,TGTGCCAGCAGCGGTACTAATGAGCAGTTCTTC,CASSGTNEQFF
once,TRBD2,TRBJ2-5,TRBV9,TGTGCCAGCAGCGCCCTAGCGGAAGAAGAGACCCAGTACTTC,CASSALAEEETQYF
once,TRBD2,TRBJ2-2,TRBV6-5,TGTGCCAGCAGTTACTCACTAGCGGAGAACACCGGGGAGCTGTTTTTT,CASSYSLAENTGELFF
NA,TRBD2,TRBJ2-2,TRBV19,TGTGCCAGTAGTATGCGGCGGGGGGAAACCGGGGAGCTGTTTTTT,CASSMRRGETGELFF
NA,NA,TRBJ2-1,TRBV20-1,TGCAGTGCTAGAGATCCTTTCTGGTTCTTC,CSARDPFWFF
NA,NA,TRBJ1-2,TRBV28,TGTGCCAGCAGTTTCCGCCCCCAGTGGTACTATGGCTACACCTTC,CASSFRPQWYYGYTF
NA,TRBD1,TRBJ1-1,TRBV27,TGTGCCAGCAGTTTCGGGACAGGACTAACGAACACTGAAGCTTTCTTT,CASSFGTGLTNTEAFF
NA,NA,TRBJ2-7,TRBV5-1,TGCGCCAGCAGCCCCGCCGACGGGTCCTACGAGCAGTACTTC,CASSPADGSYEQYF
NA,TRBD2,TRBJ2-7,TRBV5-6,TGTGCCAGCAGCTTGGCGGCGGGGGGATTCGCCTACGAGCAGTACTTC,CASSLAAGGFAYEQYF
NA,NA,TRBJ1-1,TRBV6-5,TGTGCCAGCAGGGCGACCGGGGGTGAAGCTTTCTTT,CASRATGGEAFF
NA,TRBD1,TRBJ1-1,TRBV11-2,TGTGCCAGTATAGGACCCGACAGGGGGCCTGAAGCTTTCTTT,CASIGPDRGPEAFF
NA,NA,TRBJ1-4,TRBV7-9,TGTGCCAGCAGCTCCCCCTGGGAGGACGAAAAACTGTTTTTT,CASSSPWEDEKLFF
NA,NA,TRBJ2-1,TRBV30,TGTGCCTGGAGCCTTATTACAGGATTCAATGAGCAGTTCTTC,CAWSLITGFNEQFF
once,TRBD2,TRBJ2-2,TRBV9,TGTGCCAGCAGCGTAGACCCGATAGCGGGGGGAAAAACCGGGGAGCTGTTTTTT,CASSVDPIAGGKTGELFF
NA,NA,TRBJ2-5,TRBV5-4,TGTGCCCTCTATCACAGGGGAGCGGGAGAGGAAGAGACCCAGTACTTC,CALYHRGAGEEETQYF
NA,NA,TRBJ2-7,TRBV10-3,TGTGCCACGGACGACAGGTCAAGCTCCTACGAGCAGTACTTC,CATDDRSSSYEQYF
NA,TRBD2,TRBJ2-1,TRBV6-5,TGTGCCAGCAGTTCCCTAGCGGACTGGAGGAATGAGCAGTTCTTC,CASSSLADWRNEQFF
NA,NA,TRBJ2-7,TRBV9,TGTGCCAGCAGCGTAGCCTACGGAGCCTACGAGCAGTACTTC,CASSVAYGAYEQYF
NA,TRBD2,TRBJ2-1,TRBV10-2,TGCGCCAGCAGTGAGACTTCTAGCGGATCATACAATGAGCAGTTCTTC,CASSETSSGSYNEQFF
once,NA,TRBJ1-1,TRBV28,TGTGCCAGCAGTTTAATCTTCGACACTGAAGCTTTCTTT,CASSLIFDTEAFF
once,NA,TRBJ2-7,TRBV4-3,TGCGCCAGCAGCCAAGATGCGCGGGGGCTGGGCGAGCAGTACTTC,CASSQDARGLGEQYF
NA,TRBD2,TRBJ2-1,TRBV5-1,TGCGCCAGCAGCTGGCGGCTAGCGGGAGAGGACGAGCAGTTCTTC,CASSWRLAGEDEQFF
NA,NA,TRBJ2-7,TRBV2,TGTGCCAGCAGCTTGACACAGGGCCCGAGCTCCTACGAGCAGTACTTC,CASSLTQGPSSYEQYF
NA,NA,TRBJ2-2,TRBV19,TGTGCCAGTAGTATTTGGGGGCCGGAAAACACCGGGGAGCTGTTTTTT,CASSIWGPENTGELFF
NA,NA,TRBJ2-1,TRBV7-6,TGTGCCAGCAGCTTAGTGCGCAACTCCTACAATGAGCAGTTCTTC,CASSLVRNSYNEQFF
NA,TRBD1,TRBJ1-2,TRBV5-6,TGTGCCAGCAGCTTGATCTTGACAGGGCGCGACTATGGCTACACCTTC,CASSLILTGRDYGYTF
NA,NA,TRBJ2-5,TRBV4-1,TGCGCCAGCAGCCTAGCAAGAAATGTGCAAGAGACCCAGTACTTC,CASSLARNVQETQYF
NA,NA,TRBJ2-2,TRBV5-4,TGTGCCAGCAGCTTGGTTGCGGGGGCCGCCACCGGGGAGCTGTTTTTT,CASSLVAGAATGELFF
NA,NA,TRBJ1-5,TRBV6-4,TGTGCCAGCAGCCCCCTAGGACACCTCGGATGGCCCCAGCATTTT,CASSPLGHLGWPQHF
once,NA,TRBJ2-2,TRBV5-4,TGTGCCAGCAGGGGATGGACAGCAGACACCGGGGAGCTGTTTTTT,CASRGWTADTGELFF
NA,TRBD1,TRBJ1-2,TRBV7-3,TGTGCCAGCAGCCCTGGGGACAGGGAGAGGGGCTACACCTTC,CASSPGDRERGYTF
NA,TRBD1,TRBJ2-3,TRBV30,TGTGCCTGTAACAGGGGCTCCACTAGCACAGATACGCAGTATTTT,CACNRGSTSTDTQYF
NA,TRBD2,TRBJ2-1,TRBV15,TGTGCCACCAGCACAATAGCGGGGCCCACCCATGAGCAGTTCTTC,CATSTIAGPTHEQFF